This TCR beta chain comes out of a study of cytomegalovirus exposure and HLA in healthy donors. The PCR used 60 Vbeta and 13 Jbeta primers. Clones were sequenced by immunoSEQ multiplex PCR, and TCRdb holds only the in-frame ones, with some missing. The profile shows around 160,000 clones, about 75% of them singletons. The sequence derives from a woman aged 40 to 49 in good health and CMV-seropositive. Sequencing was done on a sample of PBMCs.

The CDR3 sequence is CASSDWSRGKDTQYF. The CDR3, as DNA: TGTGCCAGCAGTGATTGGTCGAGAGGAAAAGATACGCAGTATTTT. The V call is TRBV2, the J call TRBJ2-3; D gene ambiguous. The CDR3 is made up of 15 amino acids. Trimming removed 3 bases at V and 5 bases at J, with 15 bases between. Per germline, CDR1 SNHLY and CDR2 FYNNEI.